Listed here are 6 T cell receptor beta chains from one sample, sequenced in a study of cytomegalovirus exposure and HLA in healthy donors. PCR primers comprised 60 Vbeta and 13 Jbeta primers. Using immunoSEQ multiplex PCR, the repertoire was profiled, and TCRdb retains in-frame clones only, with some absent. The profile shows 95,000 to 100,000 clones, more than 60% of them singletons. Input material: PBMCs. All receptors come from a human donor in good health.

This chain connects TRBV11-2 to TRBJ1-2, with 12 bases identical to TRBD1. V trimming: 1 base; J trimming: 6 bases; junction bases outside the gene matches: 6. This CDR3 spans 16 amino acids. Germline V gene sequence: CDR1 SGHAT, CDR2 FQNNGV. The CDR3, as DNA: TGTGCCAGCAGCTTAGCCCTGGGACAGGGGGCAAATGGCTACACCTTC. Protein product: CASSLALGQGANGYTF.

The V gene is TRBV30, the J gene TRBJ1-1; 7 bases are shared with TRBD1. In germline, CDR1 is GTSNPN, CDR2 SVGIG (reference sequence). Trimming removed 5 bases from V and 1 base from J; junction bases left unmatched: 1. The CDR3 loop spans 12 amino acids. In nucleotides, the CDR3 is TGTGCCTGGGGGGACAGGAACACTGAAGCTTTCTTT. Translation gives CAWGDRNTEAFF.

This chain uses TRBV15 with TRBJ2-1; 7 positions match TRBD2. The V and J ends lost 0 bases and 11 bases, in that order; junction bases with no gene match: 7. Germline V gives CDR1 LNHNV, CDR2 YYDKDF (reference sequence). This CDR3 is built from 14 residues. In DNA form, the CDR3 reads TGTGCCACCAGCAGAGATAGAGCAGCGGGGAAGCAGTTCTTC. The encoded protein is CATSRDRAAGKQFF. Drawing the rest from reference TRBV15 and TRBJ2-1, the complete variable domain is DAMVIQNPRYQVTQFGKPVTLSCSQTLNHNVMYWYQQKSSQAPKLLFHYYDKDFNNEADTPDNFQSRRPNTSFCFLDIRSPGLGDTAMYLCATSRDRAAGKQFFGPGTRLTVL.

The CDR3 loop is CASSLAGQGGLGTEAFF. CDR3 sequence (DNA): TGCGCCAGCAGCTTGGCAGGGCAGGGGGGATTGGGCACTGAAGCTTTCTTT. V is TRBV5-1 and J is TRBJ1-1; 7 bases line up with TRBD1. Germline CDR1 and CDR2: SGHRS and YFSETQ. The CDR3 is 17 amino acids. The junction had 12 bases not matched to a gene; V was cut back by 0 bases and J by 4 bases.

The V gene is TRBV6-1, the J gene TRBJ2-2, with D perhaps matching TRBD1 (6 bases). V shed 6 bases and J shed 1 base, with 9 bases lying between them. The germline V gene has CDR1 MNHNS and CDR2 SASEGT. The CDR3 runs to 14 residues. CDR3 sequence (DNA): TGTGCCAGCAGCCTGACAGGGAACACCGGGGAGCTGTTTTTT. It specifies CASSLTGNTGELFF.

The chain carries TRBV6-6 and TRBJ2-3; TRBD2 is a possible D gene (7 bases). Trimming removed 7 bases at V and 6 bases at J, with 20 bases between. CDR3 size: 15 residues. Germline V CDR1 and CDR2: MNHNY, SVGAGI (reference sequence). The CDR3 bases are TGTGCCAGCAATTCAGGAGGGGGGGGGAGGGATACGCAGTATTTT. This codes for CASNSGGGGRDTQYF.